Listed below are T cell receptor beta chains from one sample, sequenced in a study of T cell responses to AZD1222 COVID-19 vaccine. Sequenced by immunoSEQ multiplex PCR; TCRdb stores in-frame clones only, minus some. The sample includes over 90,000 clones, 90% of them seen just once. The sample here was peripheral blood, taken on day 0 of AZD1222 vaccination. Receptor source: an adult in good health. Both conserved end residues are part of each CDR3. The D gene is left open where the match is weak. The size of a clone is reported for some rows only, either as once, few or many, or as a class for expanded clones.

-	TRBV28	-	TRBJ1-2	CASSLYGGATTYGYTF	TGTGCCAGCAGTCTTTATGGGGGGGCCACTACCTATGGCTACACCTTC
-	TRBV6-5	-	TRBJ1-3	CASWRRYSGNTIYF	TGTGCCAGCTGGCGGCGTTACTCTGGAAACACCATATATTTT
TRBD2	TRBV9	few	TRBJ2-7	CASSVGTGGPEEQYF	TGTGCCAGCAGCGTAGGTACGGGGGGGCCGGAGGAGCAGTACTTC
-	TRBV6-4	few	TRBJ2-2	CASSDGTNTGELFF	TGTGCCAGCAGTGACGGAACGAACACCGGGGAGCTGTTTTTT
TRBD2	TRBV4-1	-	TRBJ2-3	CASSQGGLGPDTQYF	TGCGCCAGCAGCCAAGGGGGACTAGGTCCTGATACGCAGTATTTT
-	TRBV5-4	-	TRBJ1-2	CASSPEADGYTF	TGTGCCAGCAGTCCTGAGGCAGATGGCTACACCTTC
-	TRBV19	-	TRBJ1-6	CASSIAYNSPLHF	TGTGCCAGTAGTATAGCCTATAATTCACCCCTCCACTTT
-	TRBV7-9	-	TRBJ2-1	CASSGLGGDEQFF	TGTGCCAGCTCTGGTCTTGGAGGAGATGAGCAGTTCTTC
-	TRBV28	-	TRBJ2-7	CASSWDASSYEQYF	TGTGCCAGCAGTTGGGACGCCAGCTCCTACGAGCAGTACTTC
TRBD1	TRBV6-5	-	TRBJ2-3	CASTRDRGRQDTQYF	TGTGCCAGCACCCGGGACAGGGGGCGACAAGATACGCAGTATTTT
TRBD1	TRBV5-1	-	TRBJ1-4	CASSSQGAANEKLFF	TGCGCCAGCAGCTCGCAGGGGGCAGCTAATGAAAAACTGTTTTTT
-	TRBV3-1/TRBV3-2	-	TRBJ2-3	CASTPTGRRDTQYF	TGTGCCAGCACCCCAACGGGCCGCCGGGATACGCAGTATTTT
-	TRBV30	-	TRBJ1-2	CAWRQGLNYGYTF	TGTGCCTGGAGACAGGGATTGAACTATGGCTACACCTTC
-	TRBV27	-	TRBJ1-4	CASSFGSEPEKLFF	TGTGCCAGCAGTTTTGGGTCAGAGCCTGAAAAACTGTTTTTT
-	TRBV11-2	-	TRBJ1-1	CASSLVTSNAEAFF	TGTGCCAGCAGCTTAGTCACGTCCAACGCTGAAGCTTTCTTT
-	TRBV4-1	-	TRBJ1-3	CASSQSPGNGNTIYF	TGCGCCAGCAGCCAGTCACCCGGGAATGGAAACACCATATATTTT
-	TRBV11-2	-	TRBJ1-1	CASSLRRQMNTEAFF	TGTGCCAGCAGCTTAAGGAGGCAGATGAACACTGAAGCTTTCTTT